This TCR beta chain was obtained from a study of cytomegalovirus exposure and HLA in healthy donors. Study-wide results and caveats: A missense variant in DCLRE1C was later tied to TCR beta V- and J-gene trimming. What was likely a sequencing artifact was a cluster of highly shared sequence variants. Fewer N-insertions (relative to the approximately 700-donor mean) were reportedly seen in an Asian-associated ancestry cluster in a later analysis. Previous analysis showed most TCR beta V segments were productive about 87% or about 30% of the time.

Primers: 60 Vbeta forward and 13 Jbeta reverse. The data were produced by immunoSEQ multiplex PCR, yet TCRdb's version contains in-frame clones alone and is incomplete. The sample contains around 150,000 clones, approximately 61% of which appear only once. The CDR3 loop spans 15 amino acids. Trimming shortened V by 0 bases and J by 3 bases, and 13 bases separated the two germline ends. Germline V gene sequence: CDR1 SGHDT, CDR2 YYEEEE. This clone was seen more than once but under ten times. The antigen is not known. Sequencing was performed on PBMCs. This receptor was obtained from a human donor in good health. V and J are TRBV5-6 and TRBJ2-7, with D perhaps TRBD2 (7 bases). The DNA of the CDR3 is TGTGCCAGCAGCTTGGGGGGGAGGGGGGTCTACGAGCAGTACTTC. Translating gives CASSLGGRGVYEQYF.